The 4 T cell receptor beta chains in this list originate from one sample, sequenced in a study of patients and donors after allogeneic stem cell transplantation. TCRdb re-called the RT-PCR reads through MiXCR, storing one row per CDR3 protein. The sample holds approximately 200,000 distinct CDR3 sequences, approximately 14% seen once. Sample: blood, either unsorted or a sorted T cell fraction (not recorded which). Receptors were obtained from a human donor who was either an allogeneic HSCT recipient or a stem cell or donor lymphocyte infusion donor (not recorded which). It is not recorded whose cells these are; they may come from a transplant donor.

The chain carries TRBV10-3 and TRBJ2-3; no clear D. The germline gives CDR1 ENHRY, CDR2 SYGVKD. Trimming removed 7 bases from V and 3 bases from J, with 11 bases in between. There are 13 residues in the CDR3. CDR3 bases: TGTGCCATCACGGAAGGGATAACAGATACGCAGTATTTT. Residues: CAITEGITDTQYF.

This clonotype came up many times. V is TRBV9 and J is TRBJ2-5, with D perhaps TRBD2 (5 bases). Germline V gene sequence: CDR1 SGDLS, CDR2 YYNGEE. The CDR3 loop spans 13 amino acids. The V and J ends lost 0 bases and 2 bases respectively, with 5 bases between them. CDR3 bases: TGTGCCAGCAGCGTAGGAGGGCAAGAGACCCAGTACTTC. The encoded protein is CASSVGGQETQYF.

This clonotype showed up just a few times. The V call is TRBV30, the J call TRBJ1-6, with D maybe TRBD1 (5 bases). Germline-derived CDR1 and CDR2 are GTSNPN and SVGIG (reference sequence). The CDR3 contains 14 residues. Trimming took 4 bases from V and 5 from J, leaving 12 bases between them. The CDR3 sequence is CAWIGQSNNSPLHF. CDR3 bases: TGTGCCTGGATTGGACAATCAAATAATTCACCCCTCCACTTT.

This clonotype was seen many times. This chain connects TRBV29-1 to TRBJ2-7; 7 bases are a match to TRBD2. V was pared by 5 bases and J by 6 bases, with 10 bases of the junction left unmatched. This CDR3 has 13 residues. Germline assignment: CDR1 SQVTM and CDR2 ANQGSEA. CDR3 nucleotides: TGCAGCGTTTATTCGGGAGGTGCCTCCGAGCAGTACTTC. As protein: CSVYSGGASEQYF.